This T cell receptor beta chain was documented in a study of T-cell reconstitution after alpha-beta-depleted transplantation in children. Unique molecular identifiers were built into the TCRbeta library. MiXCR, applied by TCRdb to the PCR reads, yields one record per CDR3 protein. The sample has 95,000 to 150,000 distinct CDR3 sequences, roughly 24% seen once. This CDR3 has 14 residues. Looked up from germline, CDR1 is MDHEN and CDR2 is SYDVKM. With 6 bases removed from V and 2 bases from J, the gap between germline ends came to 14 bases. The sample holds a few counts of this clonotype. The sequencing here drew on PBMCs, mostly from graft donor cells, taken 180 days after TCRalphabeta/CD19-depleted stem cell transplant. The V gene is TRBV28, the J gene TRBJ2-7, with D possibly matching TRBD2 (5 bases). This TCR derives from a male patient aged 2 to 9 who had a stem cell transplant for chronic granulomatous disease, so the T cells may come from the graft donor. Here the CDR3 DNA reads TGTGCCAGCAGGGACTCGCCGTCTCCCTACGAGCAGTACTTC. Translated: CASRDSPSPYEQYF.